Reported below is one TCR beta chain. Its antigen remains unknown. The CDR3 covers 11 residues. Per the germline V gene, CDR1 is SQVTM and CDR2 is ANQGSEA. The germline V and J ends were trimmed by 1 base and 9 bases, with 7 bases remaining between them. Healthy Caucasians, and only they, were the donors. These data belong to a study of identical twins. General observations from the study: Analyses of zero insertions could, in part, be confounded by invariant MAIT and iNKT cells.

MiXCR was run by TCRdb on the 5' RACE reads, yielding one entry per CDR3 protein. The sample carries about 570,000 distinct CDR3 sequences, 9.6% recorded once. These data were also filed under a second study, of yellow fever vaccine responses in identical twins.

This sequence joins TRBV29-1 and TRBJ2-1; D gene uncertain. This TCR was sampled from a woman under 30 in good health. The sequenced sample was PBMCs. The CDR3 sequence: CSVEVVLEQFF. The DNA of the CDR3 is TGCAGCGTTGAAGTGGTTCTTGAGCAGTTCTTC.